The clone carrying this T cell receptor (beta chain) was seen a handful of times. The antigen is not known. Looked up from germline, CDR1 is ENHRY and CDR2 is SYGVKD. This CDR3 is 15 amino acids long. Patients showing uncontrolled infection, other autoimmune disease, pregnancy or lactation were ineligible. The PBMCs were taken from over 9.5 ml of fresh peripheral blood. This record comes from a study of T cells in Graves' hyperthyroidism and ophthalmopathy. There were TCR beta CDR3 regions amplified from RNA transcripts. RT-PCR in the first round (using the HTBI primer set) targeted the TCR CDR3. TCRdb ran MiXCR on the multiplex PCR reads and lists one entry per CDR3 protein. The repertoire holds around 600,000 distinct CDR3 sequences, 13% to 15% seen once, with roughly 7.7% in the top ten. The study, taken as a whole, reports: A 13 V-J model separated ophthalmopathy from stable hyperthyroidism.

V gene TRBV10-3 combines with J gene TRBJ2-1; 10 nucleotides line up with TRBD2. This TCR came from a woman aged 18-29 years with Graves' ophthalmopathy. Sequencing was done on a sample of blood. In nucleotides, the CDR3 is TGTGTAACGGCTGGGACTAGCGATATGGACAATGAGCAGTTCTTC. This sequence encodes CVTAGTSDMDNEQFF.